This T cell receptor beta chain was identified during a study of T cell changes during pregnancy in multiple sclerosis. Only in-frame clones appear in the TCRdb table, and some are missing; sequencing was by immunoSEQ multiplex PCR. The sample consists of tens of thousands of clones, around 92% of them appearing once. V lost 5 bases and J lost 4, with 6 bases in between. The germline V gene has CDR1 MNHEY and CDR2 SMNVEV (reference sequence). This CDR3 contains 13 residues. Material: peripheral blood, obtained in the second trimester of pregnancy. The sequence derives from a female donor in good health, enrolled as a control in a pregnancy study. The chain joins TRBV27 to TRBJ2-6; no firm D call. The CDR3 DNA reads TGTGCCAGCAGTCCCCAGGGGGCCAACGTCCTGACTTTC. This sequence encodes CASSPQGANVLTF.